The source of this T cell receptor (beta chain) is a study of molecular identifiers for immune sequencing clone quantification. General observations from the study: Highly expanded clone sizes could be underestimated by identical TCR molecules sharing a barcode. Among over 950,000 naive cells, as was reported, spiked Jurkat TCR RNA from one cell was detectable. Clones that had above 20 RNA copies took up over 97% of effector molecules but under 1% in naive cells.

Both previously described methods and listed TCR primers were employed to make bulk TCR libraries. TCRdb redid the calling of the PCR reads with MiXCR, one entry per CDR3 protein. The sample gives 300,000 to 350,000 distinct CDR3 sequences, about a fifth of which show up once; approximately 0.83% is in the top ten. The germline CDR1 and CDR2 sequences are SGHNT and YYREEE (reference sequence). With V trimmed by 4 bases and J by 11 bases, 8 bases remained unmatched. The CDR3 spans 14 residues. This clonotype has at least ten counts. What it binds is not known. This chain joins TRBV5-4 and TRBJ2-7; TRBD2 aligns across 14 bases. Input material: naive CD8+ T cells from blood, with Jurkat cell RNA spiked in. The subset is: FACS-sorted CD8+CD4-CCR7+CD45RA+ naive T cells. This TCR was sampled from a human donor in good health. Some libraries in this study had Jurkat cell RNA spiked in. The CDR3 here is CASSPSGLAGDEYF. The CDR3, as DNA: TGTGCCAGCAGCCCTTCGGGACTAGCGGGGGATGAGTACTTC.